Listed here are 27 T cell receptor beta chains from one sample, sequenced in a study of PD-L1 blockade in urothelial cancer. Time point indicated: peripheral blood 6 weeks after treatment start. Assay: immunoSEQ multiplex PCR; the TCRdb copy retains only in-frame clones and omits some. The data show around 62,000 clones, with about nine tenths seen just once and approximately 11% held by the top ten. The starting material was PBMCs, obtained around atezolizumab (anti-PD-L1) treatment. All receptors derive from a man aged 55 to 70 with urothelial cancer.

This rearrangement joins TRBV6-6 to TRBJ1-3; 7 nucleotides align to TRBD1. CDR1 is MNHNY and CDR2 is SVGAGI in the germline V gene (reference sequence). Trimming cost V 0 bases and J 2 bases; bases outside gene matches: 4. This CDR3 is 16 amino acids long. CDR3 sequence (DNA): TGTGCCAGCAGTTACTCGATTACAGGGGCTGGAAACACCATATATTTT. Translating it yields CASSYSITGAGNTIYF.

CDR3 DNA sequence: TGTGCCAGCAGCCACCGACTAAACCCCTACGAGCAGTACTTC. This encodes CASSHRLNPYEQYF. The V call is TRBV11-2, the J call TRBJ2-7; tentative D call: TRBD2 (5 bases). The V gene lost 5 bases and the J gene lost 2 bases, with 13 bases spanning the gap. The V gene's germline CDR1 is SGHAT and CDR2 FQNNGV. CDR3 length equals 14 residues.

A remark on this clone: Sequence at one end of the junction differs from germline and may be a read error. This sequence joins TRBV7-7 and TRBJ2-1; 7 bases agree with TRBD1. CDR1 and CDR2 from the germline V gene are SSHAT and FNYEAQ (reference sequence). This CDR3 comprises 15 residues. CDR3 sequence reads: CASSPNRGTYNEQFF. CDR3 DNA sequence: TGTGCTAGCAGCCCAAACAGGGGTACCTACAATGAGCAGTTCTTC.

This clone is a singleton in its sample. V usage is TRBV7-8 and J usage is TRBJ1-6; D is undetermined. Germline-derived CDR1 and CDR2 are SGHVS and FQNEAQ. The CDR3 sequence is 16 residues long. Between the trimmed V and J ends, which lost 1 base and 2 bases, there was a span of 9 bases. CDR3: CASSLGGITYNSPLHF. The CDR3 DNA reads TGTGCCAGCAGCTTAGGAGGGATAACCTATAATTCACCCCTCCACTTT.

CDR3: CASSTGTGVNQPQHF. In DNA form, the CDR3 reads TGCGCCAGCAGCACAGGGACAGGGGTCAATCAGCCCCAGCATTTT. The chain recombines TRBV5-1 with TRBJ1-5; 10 nucleotides agree with TRBD1. The CDR3 consists of 15 residues. The germline CDR1 and CDR2 sequences are SGHRS and YFSETQ. V shed 4 bases, J shed 3 bases, and the junction held 4 bases outside the gene matches.

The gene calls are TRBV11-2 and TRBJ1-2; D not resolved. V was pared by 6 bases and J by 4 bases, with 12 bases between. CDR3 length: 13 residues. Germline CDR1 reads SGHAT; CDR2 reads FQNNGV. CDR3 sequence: CASSNTVLYGYTF. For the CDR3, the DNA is TGTGCCAGCAGTAATACAGTTCTCTATGGCTACACCTTC.

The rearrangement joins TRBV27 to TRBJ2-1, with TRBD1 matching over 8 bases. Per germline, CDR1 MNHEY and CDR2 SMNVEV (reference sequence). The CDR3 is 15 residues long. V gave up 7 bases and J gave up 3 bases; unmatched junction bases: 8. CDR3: CASNTDRAVYNEQFF. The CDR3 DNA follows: TGTGCCAGCAATACGGACAGGGCTGTCTACAATGAGCAGTTCTTC.

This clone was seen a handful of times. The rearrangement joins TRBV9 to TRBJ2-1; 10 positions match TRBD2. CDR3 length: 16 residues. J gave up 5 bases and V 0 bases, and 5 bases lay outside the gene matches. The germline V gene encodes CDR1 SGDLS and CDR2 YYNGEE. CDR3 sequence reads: CASSVEVAGGDNEQFF. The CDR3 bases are TGTGCCAGCAGCGTAGAGGTAGCGGGAGGAGACAATGAGCAGTTCTTC.

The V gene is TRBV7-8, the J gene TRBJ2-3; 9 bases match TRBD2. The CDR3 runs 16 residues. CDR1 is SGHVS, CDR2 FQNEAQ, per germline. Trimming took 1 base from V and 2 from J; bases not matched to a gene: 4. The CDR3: CASSLGLAEPTDTQYF. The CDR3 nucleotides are TGTGCCAGCAGCTTAGGACTAGCGGAGCCCACAGATACGCAGTATTTT.

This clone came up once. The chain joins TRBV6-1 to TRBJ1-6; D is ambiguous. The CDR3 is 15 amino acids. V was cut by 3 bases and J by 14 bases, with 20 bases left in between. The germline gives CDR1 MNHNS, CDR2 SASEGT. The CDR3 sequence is CASSEKPGPRGTLHF. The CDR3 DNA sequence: TGTGCCAGCAGTGAGAAGCCGGGCCCCCGGGGAACCCTCCACTTT.

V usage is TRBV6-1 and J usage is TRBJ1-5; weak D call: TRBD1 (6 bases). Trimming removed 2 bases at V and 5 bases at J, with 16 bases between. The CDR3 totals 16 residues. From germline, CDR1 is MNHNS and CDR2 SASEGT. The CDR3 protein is CASSETGTREDQPQHF. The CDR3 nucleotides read TGTGCCAGCAGTGAAACCGGGACACGGGAGGATCAGCCCCAGCATTTT.

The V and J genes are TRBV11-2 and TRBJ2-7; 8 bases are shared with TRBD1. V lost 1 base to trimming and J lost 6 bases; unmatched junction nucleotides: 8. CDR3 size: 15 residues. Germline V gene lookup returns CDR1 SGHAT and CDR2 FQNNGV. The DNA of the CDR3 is TGTGCCAGCAGCTTAGTAGGCAGGGGGCGCTTCGAGCAGTACTTC. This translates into CASSLVGRGRFEQYF.

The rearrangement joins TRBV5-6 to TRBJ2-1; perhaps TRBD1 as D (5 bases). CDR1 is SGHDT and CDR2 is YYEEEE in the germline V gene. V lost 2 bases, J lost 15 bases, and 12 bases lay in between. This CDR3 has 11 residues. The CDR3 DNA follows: TGTGCCAGCAGCTTCAGGGCAGGTCTGTTCTTC. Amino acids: CASSFRAGLFF.

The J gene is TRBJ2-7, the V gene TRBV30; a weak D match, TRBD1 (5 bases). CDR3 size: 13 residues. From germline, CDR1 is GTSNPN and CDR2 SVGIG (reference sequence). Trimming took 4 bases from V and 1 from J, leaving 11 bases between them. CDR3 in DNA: TGTGCCTGGAATGAAGGGGCTTCCTACGAGCAGTACTTC. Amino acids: CAWNEGASYEQYF.

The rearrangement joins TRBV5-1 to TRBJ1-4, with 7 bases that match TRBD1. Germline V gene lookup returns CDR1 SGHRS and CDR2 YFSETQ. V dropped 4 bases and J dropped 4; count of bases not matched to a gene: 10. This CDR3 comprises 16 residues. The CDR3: CASSRDSTSGNEKLFF. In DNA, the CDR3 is TGCGCCAGCAGCCGGGACAGTACATCGGGTAATGAAAAACTGTTTTTT. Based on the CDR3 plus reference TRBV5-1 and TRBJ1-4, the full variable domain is KAGVTQTPRYLIKTRGQQVTLSCSPISGHRSVSWYQQTPGQGLQFLFEYFSETQRNKGNFPGRFSGRQFSNSRSEMNVSTLELGDSALYLCASSRDSTSGNEKLFFGSGTQLSVL.

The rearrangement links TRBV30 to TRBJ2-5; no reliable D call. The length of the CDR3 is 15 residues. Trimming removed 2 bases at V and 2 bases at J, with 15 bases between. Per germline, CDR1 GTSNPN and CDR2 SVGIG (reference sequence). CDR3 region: CAWSPPFTQQETQYF. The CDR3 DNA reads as TGTGCCTGGAGTCCCCCCTTCACGCAGCAAGAGACCCAGTACTTC.

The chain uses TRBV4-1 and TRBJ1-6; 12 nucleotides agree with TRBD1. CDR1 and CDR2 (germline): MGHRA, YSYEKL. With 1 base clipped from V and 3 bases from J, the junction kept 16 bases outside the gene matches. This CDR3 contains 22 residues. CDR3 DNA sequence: TGCGCCAGCAGCCAAGCCCGTTTGGGACAGGGGGCGACTTGGATCTATAATTCACCCCTCCACTTT. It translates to CASSQARLGQGATWIYNSPLHF.

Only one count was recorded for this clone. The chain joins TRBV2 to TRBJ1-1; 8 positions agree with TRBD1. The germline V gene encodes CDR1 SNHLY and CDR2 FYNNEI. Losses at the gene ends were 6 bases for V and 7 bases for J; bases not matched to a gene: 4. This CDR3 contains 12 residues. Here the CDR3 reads CASRDRVDEAFF. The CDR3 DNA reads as TGTGCCAGCAGGGACAGGGTGGATGAAGCTTTCTTT.

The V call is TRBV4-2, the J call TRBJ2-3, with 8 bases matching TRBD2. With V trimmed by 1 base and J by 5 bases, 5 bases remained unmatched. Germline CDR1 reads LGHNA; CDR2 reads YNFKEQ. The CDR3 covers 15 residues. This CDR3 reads CASSQAGGLGDTQYF. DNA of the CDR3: TGTGCCAGCAGCCAAGCGGGAGGGCTTGGAGATACGCAGTATTTT.

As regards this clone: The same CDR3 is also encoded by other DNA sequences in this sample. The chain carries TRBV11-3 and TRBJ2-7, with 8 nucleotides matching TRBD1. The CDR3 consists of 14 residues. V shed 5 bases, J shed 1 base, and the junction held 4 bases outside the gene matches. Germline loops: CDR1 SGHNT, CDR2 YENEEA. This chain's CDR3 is CASSLGDRSYEQYF. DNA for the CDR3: TGTGCCAGCAGCCTAGGGGACAGGTCCTACGAGCAGTACTTC.

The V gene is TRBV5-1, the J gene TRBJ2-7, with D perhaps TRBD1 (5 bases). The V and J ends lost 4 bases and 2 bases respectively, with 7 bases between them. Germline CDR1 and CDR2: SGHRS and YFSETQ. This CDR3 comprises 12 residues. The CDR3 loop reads CASSQDTYEQYF. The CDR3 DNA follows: TGCGCCAGCAGCCAGGACACCTACGAGCAGTACTTC.

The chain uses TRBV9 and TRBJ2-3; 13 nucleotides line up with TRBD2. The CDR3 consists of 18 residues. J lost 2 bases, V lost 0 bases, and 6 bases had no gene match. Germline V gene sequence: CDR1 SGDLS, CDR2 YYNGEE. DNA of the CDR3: TGTGCCAGCAGCGTAGGAATGGGACTAGCGGGGTCCACAGATACGCAGTATTTT. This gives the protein CASSVGMGLAGSTDTQYF.

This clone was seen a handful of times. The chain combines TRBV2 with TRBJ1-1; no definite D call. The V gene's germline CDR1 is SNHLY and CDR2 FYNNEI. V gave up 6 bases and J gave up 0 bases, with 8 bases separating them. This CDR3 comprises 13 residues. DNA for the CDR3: TGTGCCAGCAGGGTTTACATGAACACTGAAGCTTTCTTT. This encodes CASRVYMNTEAFF.

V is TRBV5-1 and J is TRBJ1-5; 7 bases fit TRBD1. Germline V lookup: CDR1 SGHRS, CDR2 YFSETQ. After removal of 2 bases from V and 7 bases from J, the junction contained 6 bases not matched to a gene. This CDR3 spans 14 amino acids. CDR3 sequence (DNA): TGCGCCAGCAGCTTAGGGCAGGGGGGCCAGCCCCAGCATTTT. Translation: CASSLGQGGQPQHF.

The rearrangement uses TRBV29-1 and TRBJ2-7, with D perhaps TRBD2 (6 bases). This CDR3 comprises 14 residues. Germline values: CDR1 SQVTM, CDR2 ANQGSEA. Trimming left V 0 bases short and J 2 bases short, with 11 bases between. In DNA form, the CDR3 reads TGCAGCGTTGAAGATCTGGAGGGGCCCTACGAGCAGTACTTC. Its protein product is CSVEDLEGPYEQYF.

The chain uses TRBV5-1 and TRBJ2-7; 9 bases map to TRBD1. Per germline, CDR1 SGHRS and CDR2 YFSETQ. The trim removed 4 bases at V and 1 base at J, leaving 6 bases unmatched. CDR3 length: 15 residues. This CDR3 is CASSGGGTGSYEQYF. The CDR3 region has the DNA TGCGCCAGCAGCGGAGGAGGGACAGGGTCCTACGAGCAGTACTTC.

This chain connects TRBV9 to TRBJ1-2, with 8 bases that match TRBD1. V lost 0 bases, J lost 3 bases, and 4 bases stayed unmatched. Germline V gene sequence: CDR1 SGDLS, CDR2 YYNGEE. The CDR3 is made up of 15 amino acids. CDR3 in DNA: TGTGCCAGCAGCGTAGGACCAGGGGGCGACTATGGCTACACCTTC. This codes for CASSVGPGGDYGYTF. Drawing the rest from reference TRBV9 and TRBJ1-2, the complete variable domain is DSGVTQTPKHLITATGQRVTLRCSPRSGDLSVYWYQQSLDQGLQFLIQYYNGEERAKGNILERFSAQQFPDLHSELNLSSLELGDSALYFCASSVGPGGDYGYTFGSGTRLTVV.